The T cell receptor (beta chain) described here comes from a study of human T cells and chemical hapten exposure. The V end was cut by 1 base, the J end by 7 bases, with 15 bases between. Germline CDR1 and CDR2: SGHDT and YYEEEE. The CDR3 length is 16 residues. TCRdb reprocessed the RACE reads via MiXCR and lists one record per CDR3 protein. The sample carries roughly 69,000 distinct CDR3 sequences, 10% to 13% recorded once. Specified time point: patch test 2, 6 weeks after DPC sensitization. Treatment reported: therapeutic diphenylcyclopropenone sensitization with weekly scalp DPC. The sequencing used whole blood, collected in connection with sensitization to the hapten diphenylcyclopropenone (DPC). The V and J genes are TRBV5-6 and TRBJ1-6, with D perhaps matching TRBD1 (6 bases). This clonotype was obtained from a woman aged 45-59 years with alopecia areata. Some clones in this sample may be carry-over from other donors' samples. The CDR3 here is CASSLNRRTVNSPLHF. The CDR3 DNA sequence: TGTGCCAGCAGCTTGAATCGGCGGACAGTGAATTCACCCCTCCACTTT.